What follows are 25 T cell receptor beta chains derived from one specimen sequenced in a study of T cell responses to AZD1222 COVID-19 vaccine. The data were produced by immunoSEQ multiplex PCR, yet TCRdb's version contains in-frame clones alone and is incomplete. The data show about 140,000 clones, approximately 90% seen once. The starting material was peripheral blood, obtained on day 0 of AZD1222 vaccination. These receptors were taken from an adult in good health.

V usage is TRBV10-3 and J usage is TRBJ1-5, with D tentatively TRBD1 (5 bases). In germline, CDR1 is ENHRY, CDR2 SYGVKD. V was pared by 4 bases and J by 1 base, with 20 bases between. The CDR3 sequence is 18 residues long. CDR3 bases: TGTGCCATCAGTGGTGCAGGGCGGACGGGGTCGAGCAATCAGCCCCAGCATTTT. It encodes CAISGAGRTGSSNQPQHF.

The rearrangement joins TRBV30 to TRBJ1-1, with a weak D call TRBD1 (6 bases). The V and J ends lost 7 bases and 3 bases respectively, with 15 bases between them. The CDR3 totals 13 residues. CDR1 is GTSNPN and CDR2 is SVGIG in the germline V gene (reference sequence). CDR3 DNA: TGTGCCTTAGGGGGGGGAGCGGACACTGAAGCTTTCTTT. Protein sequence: CALGGGADTEAFF.

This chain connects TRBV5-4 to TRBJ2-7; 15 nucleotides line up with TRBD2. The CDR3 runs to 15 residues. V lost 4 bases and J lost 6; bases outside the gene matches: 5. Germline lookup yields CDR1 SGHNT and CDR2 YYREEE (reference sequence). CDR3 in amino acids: CASSGTSGRLGEQYF. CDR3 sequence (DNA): TGTGCCAGCAGCGGGACTAGCGGGAGGTTAGGCGAGCAGTACTTC. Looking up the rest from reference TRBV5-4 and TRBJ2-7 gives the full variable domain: ETGVTQSPTHLIKTRGQQVTLRCSSQSGHNTVSWYQQALGQGPQFIFQYYREEENGRGNFPPRFSGLQFPNYSSELNVNALELDDSALYLCASSGTSGRLGEQYFGPGTRLTVT.

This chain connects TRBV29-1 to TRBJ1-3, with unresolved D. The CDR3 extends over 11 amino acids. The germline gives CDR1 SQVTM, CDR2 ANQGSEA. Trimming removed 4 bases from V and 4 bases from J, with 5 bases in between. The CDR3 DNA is TGCAGCGTTGGAGTCGGAAACACCATATATTTT. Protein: CSVGVGNTIYF.

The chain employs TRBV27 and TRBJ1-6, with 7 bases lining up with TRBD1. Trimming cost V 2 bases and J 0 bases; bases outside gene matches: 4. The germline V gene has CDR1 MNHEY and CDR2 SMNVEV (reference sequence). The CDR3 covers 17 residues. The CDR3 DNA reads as TGTGCCAGCAGTTTAAAGACAGGGAGCTCCTATAATTCACCCCTCCACTTT. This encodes CASSLKTGSSYNSPLHF.

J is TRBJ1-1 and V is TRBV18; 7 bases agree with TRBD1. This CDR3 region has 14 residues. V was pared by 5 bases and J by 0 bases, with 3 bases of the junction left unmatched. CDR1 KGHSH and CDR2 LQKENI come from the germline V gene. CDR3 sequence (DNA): TGTGCCAGCTCAGAGGGACAGATGAACACTGAAGCTTTCTTT. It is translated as CASSEGQMNTEAFF.

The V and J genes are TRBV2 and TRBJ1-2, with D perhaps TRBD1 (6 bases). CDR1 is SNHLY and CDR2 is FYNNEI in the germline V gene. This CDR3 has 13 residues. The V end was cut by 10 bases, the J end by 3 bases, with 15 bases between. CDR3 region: CAMAGATDYGYTF. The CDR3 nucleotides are TGTGCCATGGCGGGGGCAACGGACTATGGCTACACCTTC. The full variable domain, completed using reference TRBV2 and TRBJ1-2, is EPEVTQTPSHQVTQMGQEVILRCVPISNHLYFYWYRQILGQKVEFLVSFYNNEISEKSEIFDDQFSVERPDGSNFTLKIRSTKLEDSAMYFCAMAGATDYGYTFGSGTRLTVV.

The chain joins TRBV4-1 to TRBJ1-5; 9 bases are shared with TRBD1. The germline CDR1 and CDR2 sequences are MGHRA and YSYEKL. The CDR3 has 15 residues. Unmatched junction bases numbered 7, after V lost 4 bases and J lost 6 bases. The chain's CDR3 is CASSRGQGGGQPQHF. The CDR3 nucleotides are TGCGCCAGCAGCCGGGGACAGGGTGGTGGTCAGCCCCAGCATTTT.

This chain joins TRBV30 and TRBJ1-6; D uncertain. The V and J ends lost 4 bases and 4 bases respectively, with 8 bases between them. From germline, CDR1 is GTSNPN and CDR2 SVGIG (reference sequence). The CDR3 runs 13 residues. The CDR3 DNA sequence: TGTGCCTGGACGGCCGGTTATAATTCACCCCTCCACTTT. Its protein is CAWTAGYNSPLHF. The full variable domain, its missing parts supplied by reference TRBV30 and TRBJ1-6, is SQTIHQWPATLVQPVGSPLSLECTVEGTSNPNLYWYRQAAGRGLQLLFYSVGIGQISSEVPQNLSASRPQDRQFILSSKKLLLSDSGFYLCAWTAGYNSPLHFGNGTRLTVT.

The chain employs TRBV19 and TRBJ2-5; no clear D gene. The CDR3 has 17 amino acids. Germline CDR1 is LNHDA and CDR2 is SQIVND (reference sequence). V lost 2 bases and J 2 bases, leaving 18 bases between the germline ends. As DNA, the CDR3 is TGTGCCAGTAGTATACATTTTGCGACGGGTCCTCAAGAGACCCAGTACTTC. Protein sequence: CASSIHFATGPQETQYF.

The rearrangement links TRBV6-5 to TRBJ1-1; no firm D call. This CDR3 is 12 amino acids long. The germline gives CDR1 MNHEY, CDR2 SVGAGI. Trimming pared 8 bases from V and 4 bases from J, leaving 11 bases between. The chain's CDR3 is CASYRVPTEAFF. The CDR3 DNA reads TGTGCCAGCTACCGGGTCCCCACTGAAGCTTTCTTT.

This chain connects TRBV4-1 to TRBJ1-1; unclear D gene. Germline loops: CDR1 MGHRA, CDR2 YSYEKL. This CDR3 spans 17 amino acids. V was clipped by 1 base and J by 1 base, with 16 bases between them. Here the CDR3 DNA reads TGCGCCAGCAGCCAAGCCGCTGTCGGGATGACGAACACTGAAGCTTTCTTT. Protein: CASSQAAVGMTNTEAFF.

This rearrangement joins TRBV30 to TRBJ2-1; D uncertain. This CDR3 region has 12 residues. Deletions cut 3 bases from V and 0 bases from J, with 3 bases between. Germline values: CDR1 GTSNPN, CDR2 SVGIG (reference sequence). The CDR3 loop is CAWSRSYNEQFF. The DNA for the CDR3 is TGTGCCTGGAGCCGCTCCTACAATGAGCAGTTCTTC.

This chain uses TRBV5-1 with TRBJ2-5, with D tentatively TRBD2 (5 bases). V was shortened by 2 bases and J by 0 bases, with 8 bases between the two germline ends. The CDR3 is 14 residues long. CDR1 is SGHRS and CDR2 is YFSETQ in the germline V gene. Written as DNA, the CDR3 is TGCGCCAGCAGCTTACGAGGGTACCAAGAGACCCAGTACTTC. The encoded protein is CASSLRGYQETQYF.

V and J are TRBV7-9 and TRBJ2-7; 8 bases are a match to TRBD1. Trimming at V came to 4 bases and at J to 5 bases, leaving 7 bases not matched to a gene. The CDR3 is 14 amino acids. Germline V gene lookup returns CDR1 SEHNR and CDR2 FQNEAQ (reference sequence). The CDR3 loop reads CASSSGQGRNEQYF. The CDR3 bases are TGTGCCAGCAGCTCCGGACAGGGAAGGAACGAGCAGTACTTC.

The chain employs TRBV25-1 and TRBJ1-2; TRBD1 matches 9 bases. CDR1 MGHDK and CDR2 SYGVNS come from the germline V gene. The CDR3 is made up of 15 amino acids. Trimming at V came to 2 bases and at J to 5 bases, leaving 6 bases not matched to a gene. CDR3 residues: CASSEHRGLGYGYTF. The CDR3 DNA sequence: TGTGCCAGCAGTGAACACAGGGGGCTAGGGTATGGCTACACCTTC.

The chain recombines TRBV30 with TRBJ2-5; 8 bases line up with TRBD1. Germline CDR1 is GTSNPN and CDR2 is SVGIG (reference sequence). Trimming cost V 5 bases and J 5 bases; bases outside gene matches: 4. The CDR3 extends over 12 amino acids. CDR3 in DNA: TGTGCCTGGGCGACAGGGGACGAGACCCAGTACTTC. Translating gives CAWATGDETQYF.

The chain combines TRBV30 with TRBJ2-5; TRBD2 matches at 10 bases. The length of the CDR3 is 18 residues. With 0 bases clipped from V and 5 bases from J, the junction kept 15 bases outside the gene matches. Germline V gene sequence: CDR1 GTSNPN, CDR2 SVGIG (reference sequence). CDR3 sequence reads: CAWSVNSGRNGLRETQYF. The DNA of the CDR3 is TGTGCCTGGAGTGTCAATAGCGGGAGGAATGGATTGAGGGAGACCCAGTACTTC.

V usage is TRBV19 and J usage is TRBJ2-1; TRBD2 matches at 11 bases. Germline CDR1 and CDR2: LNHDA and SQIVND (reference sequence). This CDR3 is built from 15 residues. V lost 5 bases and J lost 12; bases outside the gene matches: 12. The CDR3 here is CASSRGSTSGRGQFF. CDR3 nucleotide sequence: TGTGCCAGTAGTCGGGGGTCAACTAGCGGGAGAGGGCAGTTCTTC.

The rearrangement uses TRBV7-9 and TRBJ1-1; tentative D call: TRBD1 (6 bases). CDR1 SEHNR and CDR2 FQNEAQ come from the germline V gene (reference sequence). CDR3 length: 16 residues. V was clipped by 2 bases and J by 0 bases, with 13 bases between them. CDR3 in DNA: TGTGCCAGCAGCTTAACTACAGGGACCATGAACACTGAAGCTTTCTTT. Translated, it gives CASSLTTGTMNTEAFF. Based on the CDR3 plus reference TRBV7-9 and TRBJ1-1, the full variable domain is DTGVSQNPRHKITKRGQNVTFRCDPISEHNRLYWYRQTLGQGPEFLTYFQNEAQLEKSRLLSDRFSAERPKGSFSTLEIQRTEQGDSAMYLCASSLTTGTMNTEAFFGQGTRLTVV.

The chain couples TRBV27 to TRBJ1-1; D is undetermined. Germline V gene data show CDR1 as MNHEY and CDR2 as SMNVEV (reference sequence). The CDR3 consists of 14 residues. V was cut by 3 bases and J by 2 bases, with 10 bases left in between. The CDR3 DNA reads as TGTGCCAGCAGTTTTGGTAAGATAAACACTGAAGCTTTCTTT. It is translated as CASSFGKINTEAFF.

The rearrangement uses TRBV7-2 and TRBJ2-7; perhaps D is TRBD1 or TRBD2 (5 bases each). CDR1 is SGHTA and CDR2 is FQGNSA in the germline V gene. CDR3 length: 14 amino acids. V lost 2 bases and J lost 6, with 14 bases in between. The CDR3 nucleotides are TGTGCCAGCAGCTTAATTGGGACCCGTGGCGAGCAGTACTTC. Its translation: CASSLIGTRGEQYF.

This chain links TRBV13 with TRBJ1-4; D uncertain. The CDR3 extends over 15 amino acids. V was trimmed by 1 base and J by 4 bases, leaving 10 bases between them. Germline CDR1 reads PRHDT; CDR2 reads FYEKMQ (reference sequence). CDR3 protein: CASSLVGESNEKLFF. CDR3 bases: TGTGCCAGCAGCTTAGTTGGGGAGAGTAATGAAAAACTGTTTTTT.

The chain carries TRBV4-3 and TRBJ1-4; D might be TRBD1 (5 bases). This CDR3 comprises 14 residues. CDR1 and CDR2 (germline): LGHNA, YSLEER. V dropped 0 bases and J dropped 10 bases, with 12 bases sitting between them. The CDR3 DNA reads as TGCGCCAGCAGCCAAGAGGCAGGGACCGGAAAACTGTTTTTT. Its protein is CASSQEAGTGKLFF.

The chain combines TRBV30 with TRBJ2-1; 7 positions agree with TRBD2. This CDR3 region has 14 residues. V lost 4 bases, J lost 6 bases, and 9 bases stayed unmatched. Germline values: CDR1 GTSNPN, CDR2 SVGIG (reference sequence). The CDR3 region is CAWTGGWGGNEQFF. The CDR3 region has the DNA TGTGCCTGGACGGGGGGTTGGGGAGGCAATGAGCAGTTCTTC.